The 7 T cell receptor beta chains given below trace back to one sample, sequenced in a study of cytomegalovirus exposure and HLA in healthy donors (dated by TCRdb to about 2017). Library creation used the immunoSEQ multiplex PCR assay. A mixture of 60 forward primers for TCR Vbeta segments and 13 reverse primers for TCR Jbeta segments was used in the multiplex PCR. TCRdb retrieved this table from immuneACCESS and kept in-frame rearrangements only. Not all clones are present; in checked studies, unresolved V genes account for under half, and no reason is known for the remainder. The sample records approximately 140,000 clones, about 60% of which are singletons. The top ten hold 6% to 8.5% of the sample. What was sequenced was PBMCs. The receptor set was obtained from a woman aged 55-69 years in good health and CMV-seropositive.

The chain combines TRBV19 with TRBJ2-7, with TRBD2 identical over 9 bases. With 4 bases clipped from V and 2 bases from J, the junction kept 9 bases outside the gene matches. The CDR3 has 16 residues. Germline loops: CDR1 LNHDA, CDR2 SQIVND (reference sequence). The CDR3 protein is CASSTPRLAVPYEQYF. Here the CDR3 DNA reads TGTGCCAGTAGTACCCCCCGACTAGCGGTACCCTACGAGCAGTACTTC.

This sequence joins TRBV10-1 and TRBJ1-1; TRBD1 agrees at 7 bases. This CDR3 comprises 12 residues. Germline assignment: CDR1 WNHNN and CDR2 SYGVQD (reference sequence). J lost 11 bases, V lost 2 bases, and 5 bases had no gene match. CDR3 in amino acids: CASSEGQGDAFF. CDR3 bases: TGCGCCAGCAGTGAGGGCCAGGGGGACGCTTTCTTT.

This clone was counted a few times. CDR3 protein: CATSRDEGAFGQPQHF. In DNA, the CDR3 is TGTGCCACCAGCAGAGACGAGGGGGCTTTCGGTCAGCCCCAGCATTTT. This chain connects TRBV15 to TRBJ1-5, with 7 bases lining up with TRBD1. V dropped 0 bases and J dropped 6; count of bases not matched to a gene: 8. There are 16 residues in the CDR3. Germline V CDR1 and CDR2: LNHNV, YYDKDF (reference sequence).

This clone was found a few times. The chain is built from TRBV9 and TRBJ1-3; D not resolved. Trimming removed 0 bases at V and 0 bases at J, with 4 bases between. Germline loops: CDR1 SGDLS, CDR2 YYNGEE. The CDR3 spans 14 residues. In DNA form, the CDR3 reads TGTGCCAGCAGCGTAGGGCTCTCTGGAAACACCATATATTTT. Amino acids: CASSVGLSGNTIYF.

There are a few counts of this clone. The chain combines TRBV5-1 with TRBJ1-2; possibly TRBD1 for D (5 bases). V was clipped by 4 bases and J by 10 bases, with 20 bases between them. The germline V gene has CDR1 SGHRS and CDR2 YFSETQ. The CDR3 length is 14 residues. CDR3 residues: CASSRGGDSDVYTF. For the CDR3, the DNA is TGCGCCAGCAGCCGGGGGGGAGACAGCGACGTCTACACCTTC.

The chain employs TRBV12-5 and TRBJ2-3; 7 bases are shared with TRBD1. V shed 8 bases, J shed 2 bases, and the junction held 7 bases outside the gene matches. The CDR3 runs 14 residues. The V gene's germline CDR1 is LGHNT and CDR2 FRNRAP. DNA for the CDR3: TGTGCTAGTTGCCGGACAGGTTTCACAGATACGCAGTATTTT. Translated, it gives CASCRTGFTDTQYF.

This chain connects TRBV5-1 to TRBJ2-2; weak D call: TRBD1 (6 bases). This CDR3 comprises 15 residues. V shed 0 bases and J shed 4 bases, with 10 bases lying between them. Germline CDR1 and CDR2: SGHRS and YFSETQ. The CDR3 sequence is CASSLVQGSTGELFF. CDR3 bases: TGCGCCAGCAGCTTGGTTCAGGGGAGCACCGGGGAGCTGTTTTTT.